This TCR beta chain was recorded in a study of shared clonotypes between healthy human individuals. Turning to the study itself: Each donor's CD4 naive and CD4 memory cells filled three plates apiece, CD8 naive two, and CD8 memory one. Study outcomes and limitations: Memory subsets had estimated richness that was generally smaller than that of naive subsets. Naive CD4 clonotypes overlapped across several donors at 4.5% to 5.5%.

Deletions cut 1 base from V and 6 bases from J, with 13 bases between. Germline CDR1 reads SGHVS; CDR2 reads FQNEAQ. The CDR3 has 14 amino acids. This clone was found a few times. Its antigen is unidentified. Repertoires were generated with immunoSEQ multiplex PCR, while TCRdb's copy carries only in-frame clones and drops some. The profile covers 2 million to 2.5 million clones, with about 90% appearing a single time and 0.37% taken by the ten largest. The chain joins TRBV7-8 to TRBJ2-7; D is possibly TRBD1 (6 bases). The sequence was obtained from a man between 18 and 29 years old in good health. Some clones in this sample may be carry-over from other donors' samples. The sample was naive CD4+ T cells from PBMCs. Stated subset: CD45RA+ positively selected. CDR3 nucleotide sequence: TGTGCCAGCAGCTTAGTACCGACAGGCCCCGAGCAGTACTTC. It codes for CASSLVPTGPEQYF.